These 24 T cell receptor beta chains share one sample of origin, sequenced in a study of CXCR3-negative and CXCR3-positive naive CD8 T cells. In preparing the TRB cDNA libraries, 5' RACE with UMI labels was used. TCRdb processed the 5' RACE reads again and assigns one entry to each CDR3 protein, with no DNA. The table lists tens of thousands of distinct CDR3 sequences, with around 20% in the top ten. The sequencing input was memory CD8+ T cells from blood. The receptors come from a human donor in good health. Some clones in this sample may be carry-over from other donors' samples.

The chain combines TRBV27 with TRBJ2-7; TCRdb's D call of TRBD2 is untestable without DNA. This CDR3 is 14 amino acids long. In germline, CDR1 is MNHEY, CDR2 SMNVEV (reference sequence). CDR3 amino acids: CASSFSGPAYEQYF.

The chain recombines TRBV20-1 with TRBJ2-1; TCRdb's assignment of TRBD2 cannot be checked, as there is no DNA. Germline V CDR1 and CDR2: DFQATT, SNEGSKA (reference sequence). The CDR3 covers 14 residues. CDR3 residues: CSVGDGSGVNEQFF.

This chain's CDR3 is CSVQGANTEAFF. V is TRBV29-1 and J is TRBJ1-1; the D call of TRBD1 rests on TCRdb alone, since no DNA is present to check it. The CDR3 runs to 12 residues. The germline V gene encodes CDR1 SQVTM and CDR2 ANQGSEA.

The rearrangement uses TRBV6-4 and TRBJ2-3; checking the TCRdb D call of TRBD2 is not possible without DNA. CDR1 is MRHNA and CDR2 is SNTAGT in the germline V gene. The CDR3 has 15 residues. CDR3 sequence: CASSELAGSTDTQYF.

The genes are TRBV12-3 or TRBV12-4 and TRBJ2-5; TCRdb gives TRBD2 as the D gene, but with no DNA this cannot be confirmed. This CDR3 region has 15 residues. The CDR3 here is CASSHTSGDQETQYF.

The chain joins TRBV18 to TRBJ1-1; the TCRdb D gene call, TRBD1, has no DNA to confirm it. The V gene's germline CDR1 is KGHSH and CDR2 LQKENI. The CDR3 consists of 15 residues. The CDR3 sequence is CASSPLTGNPGEAFF.

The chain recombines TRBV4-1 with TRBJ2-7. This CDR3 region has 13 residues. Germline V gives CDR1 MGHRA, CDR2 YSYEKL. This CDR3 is CASSQEGGYEQYF.

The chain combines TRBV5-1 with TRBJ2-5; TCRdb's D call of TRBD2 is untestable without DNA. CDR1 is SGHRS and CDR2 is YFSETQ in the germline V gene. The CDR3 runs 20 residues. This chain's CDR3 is CASSSDYRTSGGPVQETQYF.

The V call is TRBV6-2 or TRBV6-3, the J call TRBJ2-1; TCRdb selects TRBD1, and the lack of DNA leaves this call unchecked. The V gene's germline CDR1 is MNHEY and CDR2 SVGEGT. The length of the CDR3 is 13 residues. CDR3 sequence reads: CASSYGKGSEQFF.

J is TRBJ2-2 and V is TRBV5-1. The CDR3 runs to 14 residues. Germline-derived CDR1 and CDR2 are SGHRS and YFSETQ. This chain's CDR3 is CASKAGLNTGELFF.

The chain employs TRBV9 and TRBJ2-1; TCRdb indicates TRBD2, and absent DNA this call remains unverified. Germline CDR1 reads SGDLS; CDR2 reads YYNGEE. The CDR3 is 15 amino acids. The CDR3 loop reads CASSVGLAGGAEQFF.

The CDR3 reads CASSQDDFTGELFF. The rearrangement uses TRBV4-1 and TRBJ2-2. The CDR3 extends over 14 amino acids. Germline-derived CDR1 and CDR2 are MGHRA and YSYEKL.

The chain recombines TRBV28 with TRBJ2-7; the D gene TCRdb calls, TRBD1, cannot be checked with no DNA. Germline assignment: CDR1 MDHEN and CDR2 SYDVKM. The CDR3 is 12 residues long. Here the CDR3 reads CASSLRDYEQYF.

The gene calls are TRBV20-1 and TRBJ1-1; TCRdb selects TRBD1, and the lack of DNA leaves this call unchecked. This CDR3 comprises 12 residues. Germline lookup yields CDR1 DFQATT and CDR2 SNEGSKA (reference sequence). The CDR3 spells CRVDRGDTEAFF.

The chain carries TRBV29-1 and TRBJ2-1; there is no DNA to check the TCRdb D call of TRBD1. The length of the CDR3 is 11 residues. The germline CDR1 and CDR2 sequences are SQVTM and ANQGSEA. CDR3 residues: CSASTGFEQFF.

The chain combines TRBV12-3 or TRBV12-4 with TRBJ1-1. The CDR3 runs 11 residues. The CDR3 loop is CASSIGTEAFF.

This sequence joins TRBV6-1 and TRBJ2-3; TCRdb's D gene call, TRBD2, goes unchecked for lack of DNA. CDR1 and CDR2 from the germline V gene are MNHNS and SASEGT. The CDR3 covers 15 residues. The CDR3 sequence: CASSEAEEGADTQYF.

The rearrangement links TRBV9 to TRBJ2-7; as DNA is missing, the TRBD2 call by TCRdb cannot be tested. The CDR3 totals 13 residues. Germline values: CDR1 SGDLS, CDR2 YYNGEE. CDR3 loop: CASSVGLTYEQYF.

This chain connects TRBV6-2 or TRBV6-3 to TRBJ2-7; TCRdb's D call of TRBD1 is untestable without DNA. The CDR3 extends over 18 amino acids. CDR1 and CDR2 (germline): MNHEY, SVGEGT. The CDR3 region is CASSYSSGGQGEFYEQYF.

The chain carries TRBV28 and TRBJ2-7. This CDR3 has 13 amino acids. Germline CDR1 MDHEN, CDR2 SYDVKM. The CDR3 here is CASSLWEAYEQYF. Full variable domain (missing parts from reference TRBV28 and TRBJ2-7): DVKVTQSSRYLVKRTGEKVFLECVQDMDHENMFWYRQDPGLGLRLIYFSYDVKMKEKGDIPEGYSVSREKKERFSLILESASTNQTSMYLCASSLWEAYEQYFGPGTRLTVT.

CDR3 residues: CASSPTGLAGGEWEQYF. The gene calls are TRBV18 and TRBJ2-7; TCRdb indicates TRBD2, and absent DNA this call remains unverified. Germline CDR1 and CDR2: KGHSH and LQKENI. The CDR3 runs to 17 residues.

Here the CDR3 reads CATIVSGGAITGELFF. The rearrangement joins TRBV7-2 to TRBJ2-2; absent DNA, TCRdb's TRBD2 call cannot be checked. Germline values: CDR1 SGHTA, CDR2 FQGNSA. This CDR3 contains 16 residues. Together with reference TRBV7-2 and TRBJ2-2, the CDR3 gives the full variable domain: GAGVSQSPSNKVTEKGKDVELRCDPISGHTALYWYRQSLGQGLEFLIYFQGNSAPDKSGLPSDRFSAERTGGSVSTLTIQRTQQEDSAVYLCATIVSGGAITGELFFGEGSRLTVL.

CDR3: CATSRGGVHEQYF. The rearrangement joins TRBV15 to TRBJ2-7; TCRdb gives TRBD1 as the D gene, but with no DNA this cannot be confirmed. Per the germline V gene, CDR1 is LNHNV and CDR2 is YYDKDF (reference sequence). The CDR3 loop spans 13 amino acids.

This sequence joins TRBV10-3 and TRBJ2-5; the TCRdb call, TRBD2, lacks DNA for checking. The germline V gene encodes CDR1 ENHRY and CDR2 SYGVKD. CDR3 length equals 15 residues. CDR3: CAILGEGRGPETQYF.